Following are 22 T cell receptor beta chains from one sample sequenced in a study of blood T cell repertoires in COVID-19. Measured with immunoSEQ multiplex PCR; TCRdb has only the in-frame clones, and not every one. The sample lists 50,000 to 70,000 clones; around 90% were seen once. The material sequenced was peripheral blood. Receptors originate from a woman aged 80 or over with active COVID-19.

CDR3 nucleotide sequence: TGTGCCAGCAGCTCCTCAACAGCCTACGAGCAGTACGTC. Translating gives CASSSSTAYEQYV. The chain employs TRBV7-9 and TRBJ2-7; D not certain. V shed 4 bases and J shed 2 bases, with 9 bases lying between them. This CDR3 has 13 residues. Germline V lookup: CDR1 SEHNR, CDR2 FQNEAQ (reference sequence).

The CDR3 reads CASRGQGGTGELFF. The CDR3 DNA reads as TGCGCCAGCAGGGGACAGGGAGGCACCGGGGAGCTGTTTTTT. V usage is TRBV5-1 and J usage is TRBJ2-2; 9 bases agree with TRBD1. Germline CDR1 reads SGHRS; CDR2 reads YFSETQ. The CDR3 runs to 14 residues. J was trimmed by 4 bases and V by 5 bases; bases with no gene match: 3.

This rearrangement joins TRBV7-2 to TRBJ2-7, with 9 nucleotides matching TRBD2. Unmatched junction bases numbered 15, after V lost 4 bases and J lost 2 bases. The CDR3 extends over 18 amino acids. The germline CDR1 and CDR2 sequences are SGHTA and FQGNSA. CDR3: CASSSPAGGTANPYEQYF. CDR3 nucleotides: TGTGCCAGCAGCTCACCTGCGGGGGGGACCGCGAACCCCTACGAGCAGTACTTC.

This chain connects TRBV2 to TRBJ1-2, with a weak D call TRBD1 (6 bases). Germline V gives CDR1 SNHLY, CDR2 FYNNEI. This CDR3 comprises 13 residues. V lost 4 bases, J lost 7 bases, and 13 bases lay in between. The CDR3 nucleotides are TGTGCCAGCAGTGGACAGGTTTTTGTTGGCTACACCTTC. Its protein product is CASSGQVFVGYTF.

The V and J genes are TRBV7-9 and TRBJ2-2; 9 bases agree with TRBD2. V lost 7 bases and J lost 5; bases outside the gene matches: 11. Germline loops: CDR1 SEHNR, CDR2 FQNEAQ (reference sequence). The CDR3 is 16 amino acids. The CDR3 nucleotides are TGTGCCAGCACCCAGGACCTAGCGGGGTATACCGGGGAGCTGTTTTTT. It encodes CASTQDLAGYTGELFF. The whole variable domain, remainder taken from reference TRBV7-9 and TRBJ2-2, is DTGVSQNPRHKITKRGQNVTFRCDPISEHNRLYWYRQTLGQGPEFLTYFQNEAQLEKSRLLSDRFSAERPKGSFSTLEIQRTEQGDSAMYLCASTQDLAGYTGELFFGEGSRLTVL.

The chain uses TRBV5-1 and TRBJ1-1, with D perhaps matching TRBD1 (5 bases). Germline CDR1 SGHRS, CDR2 YFSETQ. V lost 5 bases to trimming and J lost 4 bases, with 15 bases between them. The CDR3 spans 14 residues. CDR3 loop: CASSIRQGGTEAFF. The DNA for the CDR3 is TGCGCCAGCAGTATAAGGCAGGGCGGCACTGAAGCTTTCTTT.

The chain combines TRBV6-5 with TRBJ1-2; no reliable D call. V dropped 10 bases and J dropped 8 bases, with 11 bases sitting between them. Germline values: CDR1 MNHEY, CDR2 SVGAGI. The CDR3 runs 10 residues. CDR3 sequence reads: CATELEGYTF. Here the CDR3 DNA reads TGTGCCACCGAATTAGAGGGCTACACCTTC.

The chain uses TRBV21-1 and TRBJ2-1; no DNA check was done on the table's D call, TRBD2. TRBV21-1 is described as a pseudogene. The CDR3 is made up of 15 amino acids. The CDR3 region is CASSPRGGGYNEQFF. The DNA for the CDR3 is TGTGCCAGCAGTCCGCGGGGGGGCGGCTACAATGAGCAGTTCTTC.

V usage is TRBV6-5 and J usage is TRBJ2-3, with D perhaps TRBD2 (7 bases). Trimming left V 8 bases short and J 1 base short, with 10 bases between. The CDR3 length is 13 residues. Germline V gives CDR1 MNHEY, CDR2 SVGAGI. This CDR3 reads CASEGGGTDTQYF. The CDR3 DNA sequence: TGTGCCAGCGAAGGGGGGGGCACAGATACGCAGTATTTT.

The CDR3 region has the DNA TGCGCCAGCAGCTTGAACGGGGGGTTTGATAATTCACCCCTCCACTTT. Its translation is CASSLNGGFDNSPLHF. The rearrangement links TRBV5-1 to TRBJ1-6, with a possible D match to TRBD1 (5 bases). V lost 1 base to trimming and J lost 5 bases, with 13 bases between them. The germline CDR1 and CDR2 sequences are SGHRS and YFSETQ. The CDR3 has 16 residues.

The gene calls are TRBV19 and TRBJ2-1, with 8 bases fitting TRBD2. The germline V gene encodes CDR1 LNHDA and CDR2 SQIVND (reference sequence). Trimming at V came to 3 bases and at J to 3 bases, leaving 1 base not matched to a gene. The CDR3 sequence is 14 residues long. The CDR3 bases are TGTGCCAGTAGTATCCGGGAGGGCTACAATGAGCAGTTCTTC. This sequence encodes CASSIREGYNEQFF.

The V and J genes are TRBV6-5 and TRBJ2-7, with 8 positions matching TRBD1. V shed 4 bases, J shed 3 bases, and the junction held 5 bases outside the gene matches. The length of the CDR3 is 14 residues. Looked up from germline, CDR1 is MNHEY and CDR2 is SVGAGI. The chain's CDR3 is CASSLRTGSYEQYF. The CDR3 DNA is TGTGCCAGCAGTTTAAGGACAGGGAGCTACGAGCAGTACTTC.

J is TRBJ2-5 and V is TRBV27; no clear D. V was trimmed by 5 bases and J by 0 bases, leaving 4 bases between them. Germline CDR1 MNHEY, CDR2 SMNVEV (reference sequence). This CDR3 has 12 residues. The DNA for the CDR3 is TGTGCCAGCAGTCCCGACCAAGAGACCCAGTACTTC. Protein: CASSPDQETQYF.

J is TRBJ2-4 and V is TRBV29-1; perhaps TRBD2 as D (5 bases). The V end lost 6 bases, the J end lost 1 base, and 13 bases lay between the germline ends. Germline V gene data show CDR1 as SQVTM and CDR2 as ANQGSEA. The CDR3 is made up of 14 amino acids. Here the CDR3 DNA reads TGCAGCGTGGGCACTCGGGGTGCCAAAAACATTCAGTACTTC. This gives the protein CSVGTRGAKNIQYF.

The chain combines TRBV18 with TRBJ2-5; TRBD2 matches 12 bases. Germline lookup yields CDR1 KGHSH and CDR2 LQKENI. The junction had 4 bases not matched to a gene; V was cut back by 3 bases and J by 2 bases. The CDR3 spans 16 residues. CDR3 region: CASSPASGRVQETQYF. CDR3 coding DNA: TGTGCCAGCTCACCGGCTAGCGGGAGGGTGCAAGAGACCCAGTACTTC.

In the case of this clone: The sample contains more than one DNA sequence encoding this CDR3. J is TRBJ2-1 and V is TRBV5-1; 8 nucleotides line up with TRBD2. The V gene end was trimmed by 0 bases and the J gene end by 4 bases; junction bases not matched to a gene: 3. The germline V gene encodes CDR1 SGHRS and CDR2 YFSETQ. The CDR3 spans 15 residues. Here the CDR3 DNA reads TGCGCCAGCAGCTTGGGACTAGCGTCTTACAATGAGCAGTTCTTC. Protein: CASSLGLASYNEQFF.

J is TRBJ2-7 and V is TRBV2; 8 bases match TRBD1. The CDR3 runs to 14 residues. With V trimmed by 6 bases and J by 7 bases, 11 bases remained unmatched. Germline CDR1 SNHLY, CDR2 FYNNEI. CDR3 nucleotides: TGTGCCAGCAGGGACCGGACAGGGCAGGGGGAGCAGTACGTC. Its translation is CASRDRTGQGEQYV.

V and J are TRBV24-1 and TRBJ2-1, with 10 nucleotides matching TRBD2. Germline trimming cut 3 bases from V and 7 bases from J; bases unmatched to any gene: 8. CDR1 and CDR2 (germline): KGHDR, SFDVKD. The CDR3 is 16 residues long. For the CDR3, the DNA is TGTGCCACCAGTGATCGGACTAGCGGTCAAAAGAATGAGCAGTTCTTC. Translating gives CATSDRTSGQKNEQFF.

The J gene is TRBJ2-4, the V gene TRBV4-2; a weak D match, TRBD1 (7 bases). Germline CDR1 and CDR2: LGHNA and YNFKEQ. The V and J ends lost 3 bases and 3 bases respectively, with 18 bases between them. The CDR3 is made up of 17 amino acids. CDR3 sequence: CASSQGGLGQFKNIQYF. Here the CDR3 DNA reads TGTGCCAGCAGCCAGGGGGGCCTGGGACAGTTCAAAAACATTCAGTACTTC.

The rearrangement joins TRBV27 to TRBJ1-5; no clear D. Germline-derived CDR1 and CDR2 are MNHEY and SMNVEV (reference sequence). Between the trimmed V and J ends, which lost 6 bases and 4 bases, there was a span of 10 bases. This CDR3 has 13 amino acids. CDR3 sequence (DNA): TGTGCCAGCAGACGTACTGCGAATCAGCCCCAGCATTTT. Its protein product is CASRRTANQPQHF.

The chain carries TRBV5-5 and TRBJ1-1; 7 bases agree with TRBD1. The germline gives CDR1 SGHKS, CDR2 YYEKEE (reference sequence). The V and J ends lost 0 bases and 1 base, in that order; junction bases with no gene match: 6. This CDR3 spans 16 amino acids. The CDR3 here is CASSLAGTVKNTEAFF. The CDR3 DNA sequence: TGTGCCAGCAGCTTGGCCGGGACAGTGAAGAACACTGAAGCTTTCTTT.

A single count supports this clone. J is TRBJ1-2 and V is TRBV18, with 7 bases lining up with TRBD1. Germline V gene data show CDR1 as KGHSH and CDR2 as LQKENI. The CDR3 loop spans 16 amino acids. Trimming cost V 3 bases and J 3 bases; bases outside gene matches: 10. DNA of the CDR3: TGTGCCAGCTCACCGGGGGGAGAACAGGGGTACTATGGCTACACCTTC. Protein product: CASSPGGEQGYYGYTF.